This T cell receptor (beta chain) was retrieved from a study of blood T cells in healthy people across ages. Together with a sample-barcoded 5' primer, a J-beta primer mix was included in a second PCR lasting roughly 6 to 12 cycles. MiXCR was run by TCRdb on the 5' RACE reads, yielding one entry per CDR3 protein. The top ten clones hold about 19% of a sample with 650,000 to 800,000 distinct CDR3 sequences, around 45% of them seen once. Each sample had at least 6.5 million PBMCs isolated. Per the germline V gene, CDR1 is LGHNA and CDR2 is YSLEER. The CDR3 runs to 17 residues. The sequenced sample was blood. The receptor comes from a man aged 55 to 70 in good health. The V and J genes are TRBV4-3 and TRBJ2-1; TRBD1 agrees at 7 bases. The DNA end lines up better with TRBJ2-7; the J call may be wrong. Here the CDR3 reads CASSQPNRGTSYNEQYF. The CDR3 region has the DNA TGCGCCAGCAGCCAGCCCAACAGGGGAACGTCCTACAATGAGCAGTACTTC.